This record looks at one T cell receptor (beta chain) sequence and its context. This entry is derived from a study of blood T cells in healthy people across ages. Per germline, CDR1 MNHEY and CDR2 SMNVEV (reference sequence). V lost 6 bases, J lost 3 bases, and 12 bases lay in between. The CDR3 is 13 amino acids. Primed by a sample-barcoded 5' primer and a J-beta primer mix, a second PCR proceeded for about 6 to 12 cycles. One entry per CDR3 protein, called by TCRdb with MiXCR from the 5' RACE reads. In the table there are a few hundred thousand distinct CDR3 sequences, around 30% of which are singletons.

The source is an older woman in good health. Sequenced input: blood. This chain uses TRBV27 with TRBJ2-7; TRBD1 or TRBD2 may be the D gene (5 bases each). The CDR3 region has the DNA TGTGCCAGCAGCCCGGGGACCGGCTACGAGCAGTACTTC. It specifies CASSPGTGYEQYF.